This T cell receptor (beta chain) appears in the sequencing data of a study of blood T cell repertoires in COVID-19. Study context: Both acute and convalescent COVID-19 samples were obtained from the United States, Italy and Spain.

This CDR3 has 16 amino acids. CDR1 MNHEY and CDR2 SMNVEV come from the germline V gene (reference sequence). Trimming removed 5 bases at V and 0 bases at J, with 13 bases between. TCRdb's table, derived via immunoSEQ multiplex PCR, lists solely in-frame clones and lacks some. The data contain approximately 28,000 clones, around 66% of them singletons. The receptor comes from a man in his sixties with active or convalescent COVID-19. Material: peripheral blood. V and J are TRBV27 and TRBJ2-2; D not certain. CDR3 DNA sequence: TGTGCCAGCAGTCCTCTGAGGAACTCGAACACCGGGGAGCTGTTTTTT. Its protein product is CASSPLRNSNTGELFF.